This T cell receptor (beta chain) originates from a study of T cell repertoires in cytomegalovirus infection. The overall study: CMV epitopes, recently identified HLA-C-restricted and well-studied HLA-B-restricted, were used. It was the public TCR beta signatures that indicated both CMV infection and matching HLA type. Whole-study findings and limits: Dominating the ex vivo response were TCR beta clonotypes that were CMV-specific and HLA-C-restricted.

TCRdb fed the reads into MiXCR, producing one record per CDR3 protein. The data show hundreds of thousands of distinct CDR3 sequences, about a third seen once. Turning to this clonotype: The antigen remains unidentified.

This CDR3 is built from 15 residues. V lost 8 bases to trimming and J lost 0 bases, with 16 bases between them. CDR1 LNHDA and CDR2 SQIVND come from the germline V gene (reference sequence). This clonotype was sampled from a human donor in good health (CMV status not recorded). Some clones in this sample may be carry-over from other donors' samples. Sequencing used cultured CD8+ T cells from PBMCs, obtained from culture after CMV antigen stimulation. V usage is TRBV19 and J usage is TRBJ1-2; no reliable D call. The CDR3 reads CASPRERRPNYGYTF. The DNA of the CDR3 is TGTGCCAGTCCTAGGGAGAGAAGACCTAACTATGGCTACACCTTC.